This T cell receptor (beta chain) was found in a study of cytomegalovirus exposure and HLA in healthy donors. PCR primers comprised 60 Vbeta and 13 Jbeta primers. Some clones are missing from TCRdb's copy, which holds only in-frame ones; the method was immunoSEQ multiplex PCR. The sample contains 100,000 to 120,000 clones, 75% to 85% of which appear only once. As for this clone: What it binds is not known.

Study-level results: There was a cluster of highly shared sequence variants that was likely a sequencing artifact. TCR beta chains numbering some 160 were designated cytomegalovirus-associated.

The CDR3 covers 14 residues. Germline CDR1 is KGHSH and CDR2 is LQKENI. Trimming removed 2 bases at V and 0 bases at J, with 8 bases between. The rearrangement links TRBV18 to TRBJ2-7; D gene uncertain. What was sequenced was PBMCs. This clonotype was obtained from a man aged 25-40 years in good health and CMV-seronegative. The chain's CDR3 is CASSPAGTSYEQYF. The CDR3, as DNA: TGTGCCAGCTCACCAGCAGGCACCTCCTACGAGCAGTACTTC. Full variable domain (outside the CDR3, taken from reference TRBV18 and TRBJ2-7): NAGVMQNPRHLVRRRGQEARLRCSPMKGHSHVYWYRQLPEEGLKFMVYLQKENIIDESGMPKERFSAEFPKEGPSILRIQQVVRGDSAAYFCASSPAGTSYEQYFGPGTRLTVT.